This TCR beta chain was sequenced during a study of cytomegalovirus exposure and HLA in healthy donors (dated by TCRdb to about 2017). Study-wide context: According to an earlier analysis of several hundred of the donors, roughly 180 million T cells yielded over 90 million unique TCR beta sequences and about 300 Gb of sequence data. Roughly 300 gigabases of sequencing data and 78 million or so unique TCR sequences were included in an early release covering under 650 HLA-typed donors. Of the 350 to 450 genotyped donors, approximately 81% were placed in the genetic ancestry cluster associated with self-reported Caucasian donors. The study was designed to test whether signatures of past pathogen exposure could be identified by cataloging public T cell receptors. The study used immunosequencing to profile the T cell repertoires of approximately 650 subjects and linked those repertoires to cytomegalovirus serostatus. A separate validation cohort of approximately 120 different subjects was used in addition to the roughly 700-subject first cohort. The study combined high-throughput TCR immunosequencing, statistical association of individual TCRs with disease status, and machine learning to predict cytomegalovirus infection status. A later analysis re-analyzed previously published TCR beta repertoires from about 600 donors and added high-resolution HLA genotyping to study TCR occurrence patterns. In the later analysis, no new phenotypic data were used to find candidate immune exposures; instead, reliance was placed on TCR beta sequences and their occurrence across donors. An earlier analysis of 587 of the donors applied high-throughput TCR beta sequencing to assess whether each TCR beta V gene segment acted as functional or pseudogenic. Donor age, sex, ethnicity and CMV serostatus were compiled together with the repertoire data. A later genetic analysis took genome-wide SNP genotypes for about 55% of the roughly 700 donors and used that subset as a discovery cohort. Every repertoire in the discovery cohort had been generated on one and the same sequencing platform. Both class I and class II loci were covered by HLA typing, at four-digit resolution. The number of typed donors differed by locus: about 620-640 for A, B, C, DRB1 and DQB1; roughly 510 for DQA1; over 600 for DPA1; and approximately 450 for DPB1. Because of strong linkage in the cohort, four to six DR-DQ haplotypes were treated as single units for association and clustering. Across about 370 genotyped donors of the cohort, an average of approximately 200,000 unique TCR beta nucleotide sequences per donor were sequenced, and 15% to 20% of those sequences were non-productive.

The library relied on the immunoSEQ multiplex PCR assay. For the multiplex PCR, a mixture combining 60 forward primers for TCR Vbeta segments and 13 reverse primers for TCR Jbeta segments was used. A multiplex PCR assay on genomic DNA amplified the CDR3 region of rearranged TCR beta genes. The amplified TCR beta libraries were sequenced on the Illumina HiSeq System as 87-base-pair reads. As for how the authors treated the data: In a later analysis, tens of millions of unique TCR beta chains were counted across the 500 to 850 repertoires, and approximately 11 million of these chains were shared by at least two donors. A nearest-neighbor algorithm error-corrected the raw reads and collapsed the reads into unique sequences, merging closely related sequences to remove PCR and sequencing errors. CDR3 sequences were aligned to IMGT reference sequences to assign V, D and J gene segments. For a sequence to be retained, at least a six-nucleotide match to both a V gene segment and a J gene segment was required. A rearrangement was called productive if the CDR3 had no stop codons and remained in frame with V and J, and every other rearrangement was called non-productive. CDR3 was defined according to IMGT convention as the region running from the second conserved V-encoded cysteine to the conserved J-encoded phenylalanine. The earlier analysis of 587 of the donors excluded any sequence lacking an unambiguous match to a single V gene segment. An earlier analysis of approximately 590 of the donors called V segments functional above 56.7% productive rearrangements and segregating when the between-donor standard deviation exceeded 5%. A statistical classification framework was built to diagnose cytomegalovirus status from the catalog of TCR beta chain sequences. In a later analysis, V and J genes were assigned by comparing TCR nucleotide sequences against IMGT/GENE-DB human TR gene sequences. A later analysis assigned CDR3 sequences and most-parsimonious VDJ recombination scenarios with the TCRdist pipeline. In a later analysis, each TCR beta chain was defined by its CDR3 amino acid sequence together with its V-gene family, and reads lacking a unique V-gene family were excluded. A later analysis removed several hundred highly shared, low-generation-probability nucleotide sequences to deal with suspected cross-contamination and a sequencing artifact. A later analysis calculated a clonal expansion index for each public chain from normalized within-repertoire ranks of inferred template counts. A later analysis computed generation probabilities with a VDJ recombination model fitted to out-of-frame rearrangements, and checked the results against IGoR. A later analysis scored TCR-TCR, TCR-HLA and TCR-CMV co-occurrence with hypergeometric tests, applying a repertoire-size bias correction to TCR pairs. In a later analysis, false discovery rates were estimated by permuting HLA or CMV assignments 20 times. In a later analysis, co-occurring TCRs were grouped with DBSCAN, and TCRdist sequence similarity was added when clustering was performed within HLA-allele-positive subsets. Repertoires with fewer than 30,000 or more than 120,000 public chains were left out of co-occurrence clustering, as were four to six repertoires with anomalous nucleotide sharing. The source is immuneACCESS, and TCRdb retained only in-frame sequences with V and J called. Part of the clones is not carried over; for the studies checked, unresolved V genes explain less than half of this, and the remainder is unexplained. V and J calls and clone size are as listed in that table; D and trimming were resolved from the DNA. For this sample the table gives a few hundred thousand clones, of which around nine tenths were detected only once. In total, the top ten clones hold about 2.3% of the sample.

Study-wide conclusions, independent of this receptor: Over 15 rarely observed V segments, including chromosome 9 orphons, were excluded from the earlier analysis of approximately 500 of the donors because counts were too low. Correlated functional status among segregating V segments might reflect linkage disequilibrium, but an unknown experimental factor could not be ruled out. A later analysis reported that several top co-occurrence clusters appeared linked to parvovirus B19, influenza, CMV and Epstein-Barr virus. Across donors, most TCR sequences were observed very rarely, whereas some public TCRs were present in many individuals. Assigning TCR associations to individual alleles was difficult when HLA alleles, especially DR and DQ, strongly co-occurred. Cytomegalovirus status was reported to be diagnosed by the classifier with high specificity and sensitivity in both the original and validation cohorts. A later analysis found that TCR association rates varied across HLA loci, with DRB1 alleles showing the most associated TCRs and HLA-C alleles the fewest. The presence/absence analyses assumed that sequencing depth was roughly uniform across donors, and that assumption may not be true. Because the 87-base-pair reads could not distinguish some IMGT-functional V segments, including TRBV6-2 and TRBV6-3, those segments were excluded. A group of highly shared sequence variants was considered likely to be a technical artifact of the sequencing pipeline. In vitro tests confirmed that a few of the cytomegalovirus-associated TCR beta chains recognize cytomegalovirus antigens. In a later analysis, HLA-associated TCR beta chains were found to be more clonally expanded and to have lower generation probabilities than equally common non-associated chains. In the study, approximately 160 TCR beta chains were listed as associated with cytomegalovirus. An association between a missense DCLRE1C variant and V-gene and J-gene trimming of TCR beta chains was found in a later genetic analysis and replicated in an independent cohort. In a later analysis, around 17,000 TCR beta sequences were associated with specific HLA alleles at a false discovery rate of 0.05. A further reported finding was that TCR beta sequences accurately predicted the HLA-A and HLA-B alleles for most subjects in the first cohort. Compared with the roughly 700-donor mean, donors in an Asian-associated ancestry cluster had fewer N-insertions in productive TCRs, according to a later genetic analysis. The only immune exposure information available for the cohort was CMV serostatus. HLA typing was unavailable for some donors at each locus, so association tests used only the typed subset. In an earlier analysis of about 540 of the donors, most TCR beta V segments were observed in productive rearrangements about 90% or about 30% of the time, broadly matching IMGT annotations. A later analysis found that most CMV-associated TCR beta chains appeared HLA-restricted, with HLA associations seemingly driven largely by CMV exposure. The authors suggested that the approach could potentially be extended to other disease states and immunological phenotypes. In this cohort, only TCR beta chains were sequenced, and detectable features were limited by the absence of alpha or paired-chain data.

The germline V gene sets CDR1 to SGHAT and CDR2 to FQNNGV. Cut back by 5 bases and 2 bases, the V and J ends lie 7 bases apart. The CDR3 runs 12 residues from the cysteine to the phenylalanine. Just the 36-base CDR3 DNA is kept, in frame starting at base 1. In the case of this clone: Its antigen has not been determined. Per-nucleotide qualities are absent, and no much larger clonotype sits a single base away.

The cohort consisted of hundreds of healthy bone marrow donors. At the time of sampling, all cohort members were nominally healthy, though unrecorded immune exposures were likely present. The donor tested CMV seronegative, placing the donor among the 352 seronegative members of the cohort. A peripheral blood sample was provided by each donor, and peripheral blood mononuclear cells were used for TCR beta sequencing. Genomic DNA was extracted from the blood cell samples with the Qiagen DNeasy Blood Extraction Kit. The specimen sequenced was PBMCs. The chain couples TRBV11-2 to TRBJ2-7; 5 matching bases give a weak D call of TRBD1. The clonotype was recovered from a woman aged 18-29 years in good health and CMV-seronegative. The sequence in DNA is TGTGCCAGCAGCCAAGGGGCCTACGAGCAGTACTTC. Its translation is CASSQGAYEQYF.